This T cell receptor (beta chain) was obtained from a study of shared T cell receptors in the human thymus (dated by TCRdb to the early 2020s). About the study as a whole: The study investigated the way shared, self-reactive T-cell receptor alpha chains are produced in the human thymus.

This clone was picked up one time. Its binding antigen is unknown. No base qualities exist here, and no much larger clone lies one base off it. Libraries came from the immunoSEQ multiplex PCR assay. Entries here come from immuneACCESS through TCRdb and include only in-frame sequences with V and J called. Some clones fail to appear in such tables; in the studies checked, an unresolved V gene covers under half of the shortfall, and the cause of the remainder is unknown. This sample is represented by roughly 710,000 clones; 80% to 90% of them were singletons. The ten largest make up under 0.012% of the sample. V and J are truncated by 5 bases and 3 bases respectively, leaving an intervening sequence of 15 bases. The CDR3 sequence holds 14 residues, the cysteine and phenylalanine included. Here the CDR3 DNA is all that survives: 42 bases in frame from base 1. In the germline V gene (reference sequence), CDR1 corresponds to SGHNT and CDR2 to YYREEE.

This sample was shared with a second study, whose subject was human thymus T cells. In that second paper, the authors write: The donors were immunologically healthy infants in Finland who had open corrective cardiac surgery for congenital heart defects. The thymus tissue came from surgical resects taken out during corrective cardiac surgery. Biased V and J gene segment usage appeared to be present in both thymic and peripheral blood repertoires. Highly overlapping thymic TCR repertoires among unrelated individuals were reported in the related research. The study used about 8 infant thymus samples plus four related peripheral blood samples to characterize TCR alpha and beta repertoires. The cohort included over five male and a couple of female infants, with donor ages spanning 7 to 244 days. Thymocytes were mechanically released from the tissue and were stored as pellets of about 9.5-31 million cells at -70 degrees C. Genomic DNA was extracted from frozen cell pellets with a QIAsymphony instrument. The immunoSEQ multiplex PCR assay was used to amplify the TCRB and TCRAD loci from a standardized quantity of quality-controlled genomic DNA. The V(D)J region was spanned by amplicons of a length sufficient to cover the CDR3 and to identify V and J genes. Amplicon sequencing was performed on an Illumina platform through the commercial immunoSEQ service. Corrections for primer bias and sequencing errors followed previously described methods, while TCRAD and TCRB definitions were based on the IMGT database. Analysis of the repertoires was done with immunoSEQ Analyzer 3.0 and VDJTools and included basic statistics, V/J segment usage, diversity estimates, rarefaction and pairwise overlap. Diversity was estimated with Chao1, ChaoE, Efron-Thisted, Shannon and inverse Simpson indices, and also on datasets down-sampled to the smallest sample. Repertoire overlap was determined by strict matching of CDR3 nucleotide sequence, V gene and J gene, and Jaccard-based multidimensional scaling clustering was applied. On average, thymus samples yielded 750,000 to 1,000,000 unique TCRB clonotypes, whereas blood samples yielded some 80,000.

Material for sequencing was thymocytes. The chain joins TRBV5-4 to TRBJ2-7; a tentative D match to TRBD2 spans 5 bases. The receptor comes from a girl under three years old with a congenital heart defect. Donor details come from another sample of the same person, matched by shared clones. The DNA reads TGTGCCAGCAGTGAGGGTACGAGTCGCTACGAGCAGTACTTC. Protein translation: CASSEGTSRYEQYF.